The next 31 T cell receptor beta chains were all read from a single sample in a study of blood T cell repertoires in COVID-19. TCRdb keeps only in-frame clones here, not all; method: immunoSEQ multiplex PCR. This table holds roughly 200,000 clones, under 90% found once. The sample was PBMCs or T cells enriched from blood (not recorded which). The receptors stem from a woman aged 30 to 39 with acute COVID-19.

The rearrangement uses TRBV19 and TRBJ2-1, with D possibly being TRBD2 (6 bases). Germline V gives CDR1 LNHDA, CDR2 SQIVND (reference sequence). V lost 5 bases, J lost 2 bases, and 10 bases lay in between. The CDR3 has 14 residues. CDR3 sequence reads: CASSPDYTYNEQFF. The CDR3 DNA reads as TGTGCCAGTAGTCCGGACTATACCTACAATGAGCAGTTCTTC.

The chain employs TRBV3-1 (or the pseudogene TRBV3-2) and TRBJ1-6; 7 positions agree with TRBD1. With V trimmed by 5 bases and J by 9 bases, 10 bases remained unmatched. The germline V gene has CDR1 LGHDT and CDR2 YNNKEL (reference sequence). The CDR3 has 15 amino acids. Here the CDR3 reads CASSNGAGGGSPLHF. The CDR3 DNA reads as TGTGCCAGCAGCAATGGGGCAGGGGGAGGTTCACCCCTCCACTTT.

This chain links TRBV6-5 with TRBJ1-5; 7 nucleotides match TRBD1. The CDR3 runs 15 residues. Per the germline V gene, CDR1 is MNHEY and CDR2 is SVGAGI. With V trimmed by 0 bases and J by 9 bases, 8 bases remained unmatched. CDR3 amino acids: CASSYSQGGGWPQHF. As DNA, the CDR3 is TGTGCCAGCAGTTACTCTCAGGGGGGCGGCTGGCCCCAGCATTTT.

The CDR3 loop reads CATSDRLAGFNEQFF. CDR3 DNA sequence: TGTGCCACCAGTGACCGACTAGCGGGGTTCAATGAGCAGTTCTTC. The gene calls are TRBV24-1 and TRBJ2-1, with 11 bases that match TRBD2. Germline lookup yields CDR1 KGHDR and CDR2 SFDVKD. The ends lost 4 bases at V and 6 bases at J; junction bases unmatched: 4. The CDR3 covers 15 residues.

Here the CDR3 DNA reads TGTGCCAGCAGCTTGGTATCAGATACGCAGTATTTT. Amino acids: CASSLVSDTQYF. The rearrangement links TRBV5-6 to TRBJ2-3; D ambiguous. The germline V gene has CDR1 SGHDT and CDR2 YYEEEE. Trimming removed 0 bases from V and 4 bases from J, with 3 bases in between. The CDR3 extends over 12 amino acids.

The CDR3 region has the DNA TGTGCCAGCAGTTTAGGGAGGGGTGGCACAGATACGCAGTATTTT. Amino acid sequence: CASSLGRGGTDTQYF. The chain carries TRBV27 and TRBJ2-3; 7 nucleotides agree with TRBD2. Germline V lookup: CDR1 MNHEY, CDR2 SMNVEV (reference sequence). Trimming removed 2 bases from V and 1 base from J; junction bases left unmatched: 3. This CDR3 region has 15 residues.

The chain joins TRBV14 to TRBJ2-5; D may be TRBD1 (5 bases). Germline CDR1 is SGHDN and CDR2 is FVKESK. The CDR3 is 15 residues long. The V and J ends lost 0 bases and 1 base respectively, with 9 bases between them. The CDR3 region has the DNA TGTGCCAGCAGCCAAGACAGGGTCCGCCAAGAGACCCAGTACTTC. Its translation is CASSQDRVRQETQYF.

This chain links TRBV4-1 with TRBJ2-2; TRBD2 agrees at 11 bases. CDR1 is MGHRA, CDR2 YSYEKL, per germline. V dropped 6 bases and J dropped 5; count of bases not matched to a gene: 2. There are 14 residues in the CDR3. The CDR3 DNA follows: TGCGCCAGCAGTTCTAGCGGGGGGACCGGGGAGCTGTTTTTT. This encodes CASSSSGGTGELFF.

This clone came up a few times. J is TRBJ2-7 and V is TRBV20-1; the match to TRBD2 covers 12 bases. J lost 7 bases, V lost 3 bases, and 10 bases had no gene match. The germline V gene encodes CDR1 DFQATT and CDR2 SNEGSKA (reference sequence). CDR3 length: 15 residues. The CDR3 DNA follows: TGCAGTGCTAGTTGGGCTAGCGGGGGGGCAGGGGAGCAGTACTTC. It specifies CSASWASGGAGEQYF.

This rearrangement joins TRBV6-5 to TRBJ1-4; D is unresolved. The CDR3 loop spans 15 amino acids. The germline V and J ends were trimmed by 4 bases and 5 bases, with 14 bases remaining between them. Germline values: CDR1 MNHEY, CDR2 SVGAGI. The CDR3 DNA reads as TGTGCCAGCAGTTCGGGGAATTATAGAAATGAAAAACTGTTTTTT. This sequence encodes CASSSGNYRNEKLFF.

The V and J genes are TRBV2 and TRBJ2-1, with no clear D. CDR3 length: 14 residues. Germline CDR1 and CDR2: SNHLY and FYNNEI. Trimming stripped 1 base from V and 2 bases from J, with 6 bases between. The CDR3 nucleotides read TGTGCCAGCAGTGAAGGGAGTCCCTACAATGAGCAGTTCTTC. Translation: CASSEGSPYNEQFF. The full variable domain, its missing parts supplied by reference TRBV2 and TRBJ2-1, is EPEVTQTPSHQVTQMGQEVILRCVPISNHLYFYWYRQILGQKVEFLVSFYNNEISEKSEIFDDQFSVERPDGSNFTLKIRSTKLEDSAMYFCASSEGSPYNEQFFGPGTRLTVL.

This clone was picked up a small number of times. This CDR3 is CASSLAGLGNVFF. The CDR3 DNA reads as TGTGCCAGCAGCTTAGCGGGACTAGGAAATGTGTTTTTT. The V gene is TRBV13, the J gene TRBJ2-2, with TRBD2 matching over 8 bases. V shed 1 base and J 15 bases; nucleotides not matched to a gene: 7. Germline assignment: CDR1 PRHDT and CDR2 FYEKMQ (reference sequence). The CDR3 length is 13 residues.

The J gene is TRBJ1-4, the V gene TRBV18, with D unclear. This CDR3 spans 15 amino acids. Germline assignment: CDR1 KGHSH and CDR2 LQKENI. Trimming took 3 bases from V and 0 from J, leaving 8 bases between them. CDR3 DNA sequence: TGTGCCAGCTCACCCGGTTTTGCAACTAATGAAAAACTGTTTTTT. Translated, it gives CASSPGFATNEKLFF.

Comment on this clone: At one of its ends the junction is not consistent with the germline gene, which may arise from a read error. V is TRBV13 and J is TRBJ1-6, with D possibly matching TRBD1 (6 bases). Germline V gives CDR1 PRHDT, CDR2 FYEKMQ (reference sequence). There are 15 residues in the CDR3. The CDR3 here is CASSIGQNHNSPLHF. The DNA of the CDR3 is TGTGCCAGCAGCATAGGACAGAATCATAATTCACCCCTCCACTTT.

Written as DNA, the CDR3 is TGTGCCAGCAGCTTAGCCGGGACAAATAATCAGCCCCAGCATTTT. It codes for CASSLAGTNNQPQHF. V and J are TRBV11-2 and TRBJ1-5, with D possibly TRBD1 on 6 matching bases. The CDR3 runs 15 residues. V was trimmed by 1 base and J by 4 bases, leaving 11 bases between them. Germline values: CDR1 SGHAT, CDR2 FQNNGV.

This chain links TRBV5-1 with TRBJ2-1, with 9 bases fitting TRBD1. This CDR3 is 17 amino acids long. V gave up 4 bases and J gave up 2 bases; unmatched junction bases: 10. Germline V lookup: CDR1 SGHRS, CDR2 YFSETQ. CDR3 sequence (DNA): TGCGCCAGCAGCCCGAGCAGCGGGACAGGGCCCTACAATGAGCAGTTCTTC. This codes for CASSPSSGTGPYNEQFF.

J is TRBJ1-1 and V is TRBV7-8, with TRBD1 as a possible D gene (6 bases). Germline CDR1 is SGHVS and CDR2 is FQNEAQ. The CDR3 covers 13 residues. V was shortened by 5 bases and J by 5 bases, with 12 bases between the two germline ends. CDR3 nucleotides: TGTGCCAGCAGCGTAAGGGGGGGAACTGAAGCTTTCTTT. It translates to CASSVRGGTEAFF.

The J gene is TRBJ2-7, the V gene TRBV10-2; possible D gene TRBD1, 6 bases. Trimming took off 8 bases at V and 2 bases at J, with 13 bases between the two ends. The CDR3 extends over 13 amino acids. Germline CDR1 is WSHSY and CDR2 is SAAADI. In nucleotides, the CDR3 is TGCGCCAGCGGCGCGGACAGACCCTACGAGCAGTACTTC. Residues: CASGADRPYEQYF.

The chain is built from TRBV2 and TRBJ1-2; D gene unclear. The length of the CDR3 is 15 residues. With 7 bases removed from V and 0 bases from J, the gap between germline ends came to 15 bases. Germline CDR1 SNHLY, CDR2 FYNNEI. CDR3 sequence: CASTTRPGTNYGYTF. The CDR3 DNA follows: TGTGCCAGCACCACTAGGCCGGGGACTAACTATGGCTACACCTTC. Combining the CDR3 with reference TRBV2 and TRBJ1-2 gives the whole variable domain EPEVTQTPSHQVTQMGQEVILRCVPISNHLYFYWYRQILGQKVEFLVSFYNNEISEKSEIFDDQFSVERPDGSNFTLKIRSTKLEDSAMYFCASTTRPGTNYGYTFGSGTRLTVV.

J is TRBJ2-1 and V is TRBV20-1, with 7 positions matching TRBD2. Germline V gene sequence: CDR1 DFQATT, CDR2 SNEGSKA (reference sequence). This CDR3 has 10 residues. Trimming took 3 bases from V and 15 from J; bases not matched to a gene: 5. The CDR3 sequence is CSARRTRWFF. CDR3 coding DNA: TGCAGTGCTAGGAGGACTAGGTGGTTCTTC.

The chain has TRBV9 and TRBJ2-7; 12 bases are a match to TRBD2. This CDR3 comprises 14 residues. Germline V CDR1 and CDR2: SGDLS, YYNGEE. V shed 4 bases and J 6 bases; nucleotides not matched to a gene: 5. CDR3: CASSPLAGGREQYF. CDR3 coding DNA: TGTGCCAGCAGCCCCCTAGCGGGGGGGCGCGAGCAGTACTTC.

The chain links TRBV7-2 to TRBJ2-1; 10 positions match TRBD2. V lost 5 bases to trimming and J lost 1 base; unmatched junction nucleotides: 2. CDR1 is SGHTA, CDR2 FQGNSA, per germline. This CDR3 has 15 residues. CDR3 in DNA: TGTGCCAGCAGCCCTAGCGGGGGATCCTACAATGAGCAGTTCTTC. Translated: CASSPSGGSYNEQFF.

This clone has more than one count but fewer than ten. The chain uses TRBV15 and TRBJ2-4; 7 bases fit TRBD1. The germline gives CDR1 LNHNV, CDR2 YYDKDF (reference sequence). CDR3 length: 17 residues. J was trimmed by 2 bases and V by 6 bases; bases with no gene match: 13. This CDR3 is CATSRSYRGGTKNIQYF. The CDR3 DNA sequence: TGTGCCACCAGTCGATCTTACAGGGGTGGGACCAAAAACATTCAGTACTTC.

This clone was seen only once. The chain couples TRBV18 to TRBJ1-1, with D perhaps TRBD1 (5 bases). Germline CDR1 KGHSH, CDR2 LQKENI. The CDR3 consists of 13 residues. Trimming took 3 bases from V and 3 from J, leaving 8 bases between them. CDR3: CASSPGGDTEAFF. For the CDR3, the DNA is TGTGCCAGCTCACCGGGAGGGGACACTGAAGCTTTCTTT.

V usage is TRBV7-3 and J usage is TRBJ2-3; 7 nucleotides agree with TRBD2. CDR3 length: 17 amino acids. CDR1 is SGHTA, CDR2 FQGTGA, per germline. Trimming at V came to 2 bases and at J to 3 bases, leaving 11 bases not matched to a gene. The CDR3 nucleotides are TGTGCCAGCAGCTTAGGCTTCTGGACTAGAGCTACAGATACGCAGTATTTT. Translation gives CASSLGFWTRATDTQYF.

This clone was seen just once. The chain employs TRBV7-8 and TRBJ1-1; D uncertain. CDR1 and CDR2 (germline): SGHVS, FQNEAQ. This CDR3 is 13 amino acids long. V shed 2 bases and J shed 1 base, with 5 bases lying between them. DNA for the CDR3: TGTGCCAGCAGCTTATACGGGAACACTGAAGCTTTCTTT. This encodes CASSLYGNTEAFF. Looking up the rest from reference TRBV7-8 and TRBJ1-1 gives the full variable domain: GAGVSQSPRYKVAKRGQDVALRCDPISGHVSLFWYQQALGQGPEFLTYFQNEAQLDKSGLPSDRFFAERPEGSVSTLKIQRTQQEDSAVYLCASSLYGNTEAFFGQGTRLTVV.

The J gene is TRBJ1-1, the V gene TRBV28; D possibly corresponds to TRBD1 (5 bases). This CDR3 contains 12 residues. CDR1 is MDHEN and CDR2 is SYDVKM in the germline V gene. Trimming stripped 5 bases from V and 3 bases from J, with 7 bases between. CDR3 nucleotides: TGTGCCAGCAGTCAACAGGACACTGAAGCTTTCTTT. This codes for CASSQQDTEAFF.

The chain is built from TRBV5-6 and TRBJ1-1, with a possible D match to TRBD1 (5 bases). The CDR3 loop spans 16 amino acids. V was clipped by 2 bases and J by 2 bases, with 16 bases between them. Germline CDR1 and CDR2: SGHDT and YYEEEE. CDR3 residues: CASSFSAGRGNTEAFF. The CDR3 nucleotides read TGTGCCAGCAGCTTCTCGGCAGGGAGGGGAAACACTGAAGCTTTCTTT. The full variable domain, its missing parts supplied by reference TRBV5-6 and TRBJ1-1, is DAGVTQSPTHLIKTRGQQVTLRCSPKSGHDTVSWYQQALGQGPQFIFQYYEEEERQRGNFPDRFSGHQFPNYSSELNVNALLLGDSALYLCASSFSAGRGNTEAFFGQGTRLTVV.

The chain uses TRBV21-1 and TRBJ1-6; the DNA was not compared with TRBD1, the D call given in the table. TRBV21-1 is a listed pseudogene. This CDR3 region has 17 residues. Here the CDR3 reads CASSKHGIGAYNSPLHF. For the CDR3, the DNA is TGTGCCAGCAGCAAACACGGAATAGGGGCCTATAATTCACCCCTCCACTTT.

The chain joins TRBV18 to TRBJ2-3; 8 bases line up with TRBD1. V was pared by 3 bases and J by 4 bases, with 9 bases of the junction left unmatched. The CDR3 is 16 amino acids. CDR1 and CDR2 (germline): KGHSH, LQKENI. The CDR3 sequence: CASSPSGPTGADTQYF. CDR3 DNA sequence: TGTGCCAGCTCACCCTCTGGACCGACAGGGGCAGATACGCAGTATTTT.

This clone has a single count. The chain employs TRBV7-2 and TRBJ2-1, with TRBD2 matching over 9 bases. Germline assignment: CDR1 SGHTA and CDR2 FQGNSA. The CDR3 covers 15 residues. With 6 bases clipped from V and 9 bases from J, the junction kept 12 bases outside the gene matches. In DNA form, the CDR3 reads TGTGCCAGCAGTCCGCAATCTCGCGGGGGGGGTGAGCAGTTCTTC. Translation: CASSPQSRGGGEQFF.